One and the same sample provided the 32 T cell receptor beta chains below, sequenced in a study of T cells in Graves' hyperthyroidism and ophthalmopathy. TCR beta CDR3 regions were amplified from RNA transcripts. TCR CDR3 underwent first-round RT-PCR with the HTBI primer set. TCRdb processed the multiplex PCR reads anew with MiXCR; each CDR3 protein has one entry. The sample shows around 530,000 distinct CDR3 sequences, 17% of them seen only once. The source material was blood. The receptors here all came from a woman aged 18-35 years with Graves' ophthalmopathy.

This clonotype was seen more than once but under ten times. The V gene is TRBV4-1, the J gene TRBJ1-1, with 9 bases that match TRBD1. Germline trimming cut 0 bases from V and 5 bases from J; bases unmatched to any gene: 4. This CDR3 contains 15 residues. CDR1 and CDR2 (germline): MGHRA, YSYEKL. This chain's CDR3 is CASSQEPTGGTEAFF. In DNA, the CDR3 is TGCGCCAGCAGCCAAGAGCCGACAGGGGGGACTGAAGCTTTCTTT.

CDR3 sequence reads: CAIRSVGSSYEQYF. The CDR3 coding sequence is TGTGCCATCAGATCCGTGGGCAGCTCCTACGAGCAGTACTTC. The chain carries TRBV10-3 and TRBJ2-7; no clear D. Trimming removed 6 bases from V and 0 bases from J, with 12 bases in between. The CDR3 runs to 14 residues. Germline assignment: CDR1 ENHRY and CDR2 SYGVKD.

The V and J genes are TRBV11-2 and TRBJ1-4; 10 bases are a match to TRBD1. This CDR3 region has 22 residues. Trimming cost V 5 bases and J 4 bases; bases outside gene matches: 25. CDR1 and CDR2 (germline): SGHAT, FQNNGV. CDR3 in amino acids: CASSLHRQGALGFGGDNEKLFF. The CDR3 DNA is TGTGCCAGCAGCCTACACCGACAGGGGGCCTTGGGTTTTGGGGGGGATAATGAAAAACTGTTTTTT.

This clonotype was seen repeatedly, ten times or more. The chain is built from TRBV18 and TRBJ2-1; 7 bases match TRBD1. Germline V gives CDR1 KGHSH, CDR2 LQKENI. The trim removed 3 bases at V and 2 bases at J, leaving 7 bases unmatched. The CDR3 spans 16 residues. The CDR3 bases are TGTGCCAGCTCACCGTCTGGGACAGAAACCTACAATGAGCAGTTCTTC. It is translated as CASSPSGTETYNEQFF.

This clonotype has ten or more counts. The chain uses TRBV5-1 and TRBJ2-7; D is possibly TRBD2 (6 bases). Trimming shortened V by 3 bases and J by 2 bases, and 18 bases separated the two germline ends. The germline CDR1 and CDR2 sequences are SGHRS and YFSETQ. This CDR3 contains 16 residues. The CDR3 DNA reads as TGCGCCAGCAGCTCCCTTTGGGGGGAGCTTCCCTACGAGCAGTACTTC. Translation gives CASSSLWGELPYEQYF.

In regard to this clonotype: A much larger clonotype is one base distant, so this may be a read error. The CDR3 DNA is TGTGCCAGCAGTGGCCTAGCGGGAGCCACAGGTACGCAGTATTTT. This sequence encodes CASSGLAGATGTQYF. The V gene is TRBV6-1, the J gene TRBJ2-3; 10 nucleotides match TRBD2. This CDR3 comprises 15 residues. The germline CDR1 and CDR2 sequences are MNHNS and SASEGT.

The rearrangement uses TRBV6-5 and TRBJ2-1; D is possibly TRBD1 (7 bases). Trimming stripped 4 bases from V and 4 bases from J, with 14 bases between. CDR1 and CDR2 (germline): MNHEY, SVGAGI. CDR3 size: 15 residues. CDR3: CASSSGGSFYNEQFF. The CDR3 nucleotides read TGTGCCAGCAGTTCAGGGGGGTCTTTTTACAATGAGCAGTTCTTC.

This clonotype was observed a handful of times. The chain has TRBV6-1 and TRBJ2-7; D may be TRBD1 (6 bases). Germline V gene lookup returns CDR1 MNHNS and CDR2 SASEGT. The V and J ends lost 4 bases and 4 bases respectively, with 14 bases between them. The CDR3 contains 14 residues. CDR3: CASSGGQGIYEQYF. The CDR3 nucleotides are TGTGCCAGCAGTGGGGGGCAGGGGATTTACGAGCAGTACTTC.

In this sample, this clonotype turned up many times. The chain couples TRBV11-2 to TRBJ2-7; tentative D call: TRBD2 (5 bases). Per the germline V gene, CDR1 is SGHAT and CDR2 is FQNNGV. The CDR3 extends over 15 amino acids. V lost 5 bases to trimming and J lost 5 bases, with 19 bases between them. The CDR3 DNA reads TGTGCCAGCAGCACTAGACCCTTCCGAAGCGACGAGCAGTACTTC. Its translation: CASSTRPFRSDEQYF.

The gene calls are TRBV28 and TRBJ1-2; D may be TRBD1 (6 bases). This CDR3 has 15 residues. V was trimmed by 10 bases and J by 8 bases, leaving 26 bases between them. CDR1 and CDR2 from the germline V gene are MDHEN and SYDVKM. The CDR3, as DNA: TGTGCCATCCTCATAAACCGGGACACGGGAGGCGGCTACACCTTC. This translates into CAILINRDTGGGYTF.

This clonotype was detected ten times or more. The chain employs TRBV2 and TRBJ2-7; perhaps TRBD1 as D (6 bases). The CDR3 contains 14 residues. The V and J ends lost 8 bases and 0 bases respectively, with 14 bases between them. Germline V gives CDR1 SNHLY, CDR2 FYNNEI. The CDR3 DNA reads TGTGCCAGCGCTCGAAGGGACACCTCCTACGAGCAGTACTTC. Protein: CASARRDTSYEQYF. The full variable domain, with the rest looked up from reference TRBV2 and TRBJ2-7, is EPEVTQTPSHQVTQMGQEVILRCVPISNHLYFYWYRQILGQKVEFLVSFYNNEISEKSEIFDDQFSVERPDGSNFTLKIRSTKLEDSAMYFCASARRDTSYEQYFGPGTRLTVT.

The table lists this clonotype with many counts. The V and J genes are TRBV11-2 and TRBJ1-1; no clear D gene. The CDR3 consists of 14 residues. The ends were cut back, 3 bases at V and 5 bases at J, with 13 bases in the middle. Germline V gene data show CDR1 as SGHAT and CDR2 as FQNNGV. CDR3 sequence reads: CASSFHDLKTEAFF. Here the CDR3 DNA reads TGTGCCAGCAGCTTTCACGATCTAAAAACTGAAGCTTTCTTT.

This clonotype was observed a handful of times. This sequence joins TRBV9 and TRBJ2-1, with 11 bases lining up with TRBD2. The CDR3 extends over 16 amino acids. Trimming cost V 4 bases and J 2 bases; bases outside gene matches: 5. The V gene's germline CDR1 is SGDLS and CDR2 YYNGEE. This CDR3 is CASSMHSGGAYNEQFF. DNA of the CDR3: TGTGCCAGCAGCATGCATAGCGGGGGGGCCTACAATGAGCAGTTCTTC.

The sample holds many counts of this clonotype. V usage is TRBV29-1 and J usage is TRBJ2-7; 10 bases fit TRBD2. V shed 5 bases, J shed 1 base, and the junction held 14 bases outside the gene matches. The CDR3 runs 17 residues. From germline, CDR1 is SQVTM and CDR2 ANQGSEA. CDR3 sequence reads: CSVIGLAEEGGSYEQYF. The CDR3, as DNA: TGCAGCGTTATCGGACTAGCGGAGGAGGGGGGTTCCTACGAGCAGTACTTC.

This clonotype was seen only a few times. V usage is TRBV2 and J usage is TRBJ1-1; a possible D gene is TRBD1 (6 bases). CDR3 length equals 17 residues. The V and J ends lost 1 base and 0 bases respectively, with 15 bases between them. Germline V gene data show CDR1 as SNHLY and CDR2 as FYNNEI. For the CDR3, the DNA is TGTGCCAGCAGTGAAGTGGTCATCAGGGGAATGAACACTGAAGCTTTCTTT. Encoded protein: CASSEVVIRGMNTEAFF.

This clonotype has at least ten counts. The V gene is TRBV13, the J gene TRBJ2-1; D may be TRBD2 (6 bases). The germline gives CDR1 PRHDT, CDR2 FYEKMQ (reference sequence). Trimming left V 5 bases short and J 9 bases short, with 17 bases between. The length of the CDR3 is 14 residues. The CDR3 nucleotides are TGTGCCAGCAGCCCTAGCGCGGGGCAGCGTGAGCAGTTCTTC. The encoded protein is CASSPSAGQREQFF.

This clonotype was counted between two and nine times. As DNA, the CDR3 is TGTGCCAGCAGCTTCGGGACAAGAGAAGGGTACGAGCAGTACTTC. It translates to CASSFGTREGYEQYF. This chain links TRBV11-2 with TRBJ2-7, with a tentative D call TRBD1 (6 bases). Germline V gene lookup returns CDR1 SGHAT and CDR2 FQNNGV. The CDR3 runs 15 residues. The V end was cut by 3 bases, the J end by 4 bases, with 16 bases between.

This clonotype was counted many times. The chain employs TRBV30 and TRBJ1-1; unclear D gene. The CDR3 covers 12 residues. In germline, CDR1 is GTSNPN, CDR2 SVGIG (reference sequence). Trimming took 0 bases from V and 5 from J, leaving 7 bases between them. CDR3 nucleotides: TGTGCCTGGAGTGTCCAGGTAACTGAAGCTTTCTTT. It codes for CAWSVQVTEAFF.

This clonotype was detected many times. The chain links TRBV28 to TRBJ2-3, with 9 bases fitting TRBD2. The CDR3 has 15 residues. V lost 6 bases to trimming and J lost 1 base; unmatched junction nucleotides: 5. Looked up from germline, CDR1 is MDHEN and CDR2 is SYDVKM. The CDR3 is CASRLAGARTDTQYF. In DNA, the CDR3 is TGTGCCAGCAGATTAGCGGGGGCGCGCACAGATACGCAGTATTTT.

This clonotype was counted many times. The V and J genes are TRBV7-8 and TRBJ1-3; D perhaps matches TRBD1 (6 bases). Germline-derived CDR1 and CDR2 are SGHVS and FQNEAQ. V was pared by 5 bases and J by 3 bases, with 14 bases between. This CDR3 contains 15 residues. For the CDR3, the DNA is TGTGCCAGCAGCACACAGGGATTCTATGGAAACACCATATATTTT. This translates into CASSTQGFYGNTIYF.

This sequence joins TRBV28 and TRBJ1-6; D not certain. CDR1 is MDHEN and CDR2 is SYDVKM in the germline V gene. The CDR3 has 15 residues. The V gene lost 3 bases and the J gene lost 8 bases, with 14 bases spanning the gap. The CDR3 region has the DNA TGTGCCAGCAGTTTTATTGACGGAACCTATTCACCCCTCCACTTT. Translation gives CASSFIDGTYSPLHF.

The gene calls are TRBV6-1 and TRBJ1-5; 7 bases agree with TRBD1. CDR1 MNHNS and CDR2 SASEGT come from the germline V gene. The ends lost 4 bases at V and 5 bases at J; junction bases unmatched: 5. The CDR3 has 14 residues. The DNA for the CDR3 is TGTGCCAGCAGTGCCGACAGGGTATATCAGCCCCAGCATTTT. Protein product: CASSADRVYQPQHF.

This clonotype was seen a few times. The chain links TRBV2 to TRBJ2-2; TRBD2 matches at 7 bases. From germline, CDR1 is SNHLY and CDR2 FYNNEI. Trimming took 10 bases from V and 8 from J; bases not matched to a gene: 10. CDR3 length: 13 residues. In DNA, the CDR3 is TGTGCCACCCGGGGAGGGGAAAAAGGGGAGCTGTTTTTT. Translated, it gives CATRGGEKGELFF.

The chain has TRBV6-1 and TRBJ2-2, with 8 bases aligning to TRBD2. Germline lookup yields CDR1 MNHNS and CDR2 SASEGT. V shed 0 bases and J 8 bases; nucleotides not matched to a gene: 5. CDR3 size: 15 residues. The chain's CDR3 is CASSEARGARGELFF. CDR3 nucleotide sequence: TGTGCCAGCAGTGAAGCGCGGGGGGCTAGAGGGGAGCTGTTTTTT.

In DNA, the CDR3 is TGTGCCAGCAGTTACACACTAAACTATGGCTACACCTTC. Translation: CASSYTLNYGYTF. The V and J genes are TRBV6-2 or TRBV6-3 and TRBJ1-2; unclear D gene. The CDR3 length is 13 residues. Trimming removed 2 bases from V and 2 bases from J, with 6 bases in between. Per germline, CDR1 MNHEY and CDR2 SVGEGT.

CDR3 residues: CAWSVGGGAKNIQYF. The CDR3 nucleotides are TGTGCCTGGAGTGTAGGGGGAGGGGCCAAAAACATTCAGTACTTC. The chain links TRBV30 to TRBJ2-4; maybe TRBD2 (7 bases). V was pared by 0 bases and J by 1 base, with 10 bases between. The V gene's germline CDR1 is GTSNPN and CDR2 SVGIG (reference sequence). The CDR3 spans 15 residues.

The chain recombines TRBV9 with TRBJ2-1; D may be TRBD2 (6 bases). Germline V lookup: CDR1 SGDLS, CDR2 YYNGEE. This CDR3 region has 14 residues. Deletions cut 4 bases from V and 8 bases from J, with 16 bases between. CDR3 bases: TGTGCCAGCAGCAAGGGACTCCATGGAGATGAGCAGTTCTTC. Translated, it gives CASSKGLHGDEQFF.

This chain connects TRBV5-8 to TRBJ2-3; the match to TRBD2 covers 9 bases. The CDR3 is made up of 18 amino acids. Trimming cost V 0 bases and J 5 bases; bases outside gene matches: 13. Germline V gives CDR1 SGHTS, CDR2 YDEGEE. The CDR3: CASSLGGLGGGAEDTQYF. CDR3 nucleotide sequence: TGTGCCAGCAGCTTGGGAGGGCTTGGCGGGGGGGCCGAAGATACGCAGTATTTT.

This clonotype was picked up many times. The J gene is TRBJ2-3, the V gene TRBV20-1; 9 bases map to TRBD2. CDR3 size: 14 residues. CDR1 is DFQATT, CDR2 SNEGSKA, per germline (reference sequence). V was clipped by 3 bases and J by 4 bases; unmatched bases: 5. The CDR3 DNA sequence: TGCAGTGCTAGGGTAGCGGGAGCGGCAGATACGCAGTATTTT. Its protein is CSARVAGAADTQYF.

This clonotype was seen only a few times. At one end, the junction sequence differs from germline, possibly due to a read error. The chain is built from TRBV6-9 and TRBJ2-1; D uncertain. The CDR3 spans 13 residues. The germline gives CDR1 MNHGY, CDR2 SVAAGI. Here the CDR3 DNA reads TGTGCCAGCAGTTTCGATCGGTACAATGAGCAGTCCTTC. This encodes CASSFDRYNEQSF.

The sample holds many counts of this clonotype. This chain connects TRBV28 to TRBJ1-1; unclear D gene. The CDR3 consists of 13 residues. Per the germline V gene, CDR1 is MDHEN and CDR2 is SYDVKM. V lost 5 bases to trimming and J lost 1 base, with 8 bases between them. The CDR3 loop reads CASSPAKNTEAFF. CDR3 coding DNA: TGTGCCAGCAGTCCCGCAAAGAACACTGAAGCTTTCTTT.

J is TRBJ2-5 and V is TRBV9; 9 bases match TRBD2. Trimming took 4 bases from V and 5 from J; bases not matched to a gene: 6. CDR1 is SGDLS, CDR2 YYNGEE, per germline. The CDR3 runs to 14 residues. CDR3 in DNA: TGTGCCAGCAGCTCAAGAACTAGCGGGGAGACCCAGTACTTC. Translated, it gives CASSSRTSGETQYF.